The entry below gives a single TCR beta chain sequence along with its context. Its binding antigen is unknown. No base quality values were provided; no much bigger clone lies one nucleotide off. RNA was extracted using the RNeasy kit, and about 0.5 to 1 ug of the RNA was reverse transcribed with random hexamers. TCR beta CDR3 regions were amplified with the immunoSEQ multiplex PCR assay covering 54 Vbeta and 13 Jbeta segments. PCR amplification bias was corrected using a synthetic template baseline for primer optimization and computational correction. On the authors' methods: Reads were annotated to V, D and J genes according to IMGT and were analyzed with immunoSEQ Analyzer, with only productive sequences retained. Clonality was calculated as one minus the Shannon entropy normalized by log2 of the number of productive unique sequences. For each patient and control, public and private clones were evaluated within the 100 most prevalent clones. Clones were defined as Susac-specific when absent from the healthy and MS cohorts, from about 1,100 published viral clones and from other ImmuneACCESS disease sequences. TCRdb passed the public sequencing reads through fastp at Q25 and MiXCR, retaining productive beta sequences. One record per CDR3 amino acid sequence lists the most common genes and DNA. The V and J calls shown here were made by TCRdb, not taken from the authors' results. The sample table records fewer than 350,000 distinct CDR3 sequences; about 89% of these occur just once. The ten largest clones add up to around 0.18% of the sample.

Peripheral blood CD8+ and CD4+ T cells from healthy donors, Susac syndrome patients and multiple sclerosis patients were profiled using high-throughput TCR beta sequencing. Multiple sclerosis controls were treatment-naive patients with stable or active relapsing-remitting disease fulfilling revised McDonald criteria. CD8+ TEMRA cells were enriched by FACS, while bulk CD8+ and CD4+ T cells were purified by magnetic negative isolation. Blood was collected in EDTA tubes and processed within 24 hours, with PBMCs isolated through density gradient centrifugation. PBMCs intended for TCR sequencing were cryopreserved in liquid nitrogen and were subsequently thawed in a 37 degrees C water bath. The sorted or isolated CD4+, CD8+ and CD8+ TEMRA cells reached a purity of at least 90%. This entry comes from a study of CD8 T cells in Susac syndrome (dated by TCRdb to about 2019). The study in broad terms: The study used repertoire sequencing to test whether antigen drove CD8+ T cell activation and differentiation in Susac syndrome. The study compared CD8+ T cell repertoire clonality among 11 to 12 healthy donors, 14 Susac syndrome patients and roughly 16 multiple sclerosis patients. The study at large found these results: The number of individuals in the TCR sequencing and HLA analysis was recognized as being relatively small.

Including cysteine and phenylalanine, the CDR3 has 14 amino acids. Here the CDR3 DNA is all that survives: 42 bases in frame from base 1. From a lookup of the germline V gene, CDR1 and CDR2 are MGHDK and SYGVNS. V was cut back by 4 bases and J by 0 bases, leaving a gap of 9 bases between them. This clonotype was obtained from a human donor with multiple sclerosis. The sample comprised CD8+ T cells from PBMCs. The V gene is TRBV25-1 and the J gene is TRBJ2-5, with the D gene too uncertain to name. The sequenced DNA: TGTGCCAGCAGTGCCGACATGAACCAAGAGACCCAGTACTTC. Translated, this is CASSADMNQETQYF.